This entry features one T cell receptor (beta chain) sequence. The assay was immunoSEQ multiplex PCR, and TCRdb's table has in-frame clones only and misses some. The sample holds around 170,000 clones, about 80% seen once. The sample belongs to a study of blood T cell repertoires in COVID-19. Study-level background: From T cells, B-cell-depleted T cells, or PBMCs came the material, which was cDNA or gDNA.

The TCR sequence derives from a man between 25 and 39 years old with active or convalescent COVID-19. Sequenced: peripheral blood.

CDR3 amino acids: CASSPRLTRGASGNTIYF. As DNA, the CDR3 is TGTGCCAGCAGCCCCAGACTAACGCGGGGCGCGAGCGGAAACACCATATATTTT. The chain links TRBV7-9 to TRBJ1-3; D may be TRBD1 (5 bases). There are 18 residues in the CDR3. The V end was cut by 5 bases, the J end by 4 bases, with 24 bases between. Germline CDR1 and CDR2: SEHNR and FQNEAQ (reference sequence). The full variable domain, with the rest looked up from reference TRBV7-9 and TRBJ1-3, is DTGVSQNPRHKITKRGQNVTFRCDPISEHNRLYWYRQTLGQGPEFLTYFQNEAQLEKSRLLSDRFSAERPKGSFSTLEIQRTEQGDSAMYLCASSPRLTRGASGNTIYFGEGSWLTVV.